The subject of this entry is one T cell receptor beta chain. Its target is unknown. This entry is derived from a study of response to subunit inactivated influenza vaccine. Each CDR3 protein gets one entry after TCRdb re-called the RT-PCR reads with MiXCR. The sample has over 650,000 distinct CDR3 sequences; around 20% are singletons. Findings and limits, study-wide: Researchers suggested that each seasonal influenza vaccination recruits few new T cells.

Trimming left V 0 bases short and J 3 bases short, with 20 bases between. From germline, CDR1 is LGHNA and CDR2 YSLEER. This CDR3 comprises 18 residues. The chain recombines TRBV4-3 with TRBJ1-2, with D tentatively TRBD1 (6 bases). The source was PBMCs from blood, collected roughly 5 days after vaccination. The clonotype was recovered from a man over 45 who received an inactivated influenza vaccine. The CDR3 DNA sequence: TGCGCCAGCAGCCAAGAGTTCGACAGGACTGCTGGGGACTATGGCTACACCTTC. It specifies CASSQEFDRTAGDYGYTF.